These 15 T cell receptor beta chains were all obtained from the same sample, sequenced in a study of blood T cell repertoires in COVID-19. Clones were sequenced by immunoSEQ multiplex PCR, and TCRdb holds only the in-frame ones, with some missing. Of about 180,000 clones in the sample, less than 85% were seen once. The specimen was peripheral blood. The receptors were gathered from a human donor in a cohort sampled during active COVID-19.

This clone was counted only a few times. This chain connects TRBV3-1 (or the pseudogene TRBV3-2) to TRBJ2-7; TRBD1 matches 7 bases. From germline, CDR1 is LGHDT and CDR2 YNNKEL (reference sequence). V shed 4 bases and J 1 base; nucleotides not matched to a gene: 4. CDR3 size: 14 residues. The CDR3 DNA reads as TGTGCCAGCAGCCCATACAGGGGATCCTACGAGCAGTACTTC. Translating it yields CASSPYRGSYEQYF.

The gene calls are TRBV5-6 and TRBJ2-5; D is possibly TRBD2 (7 bases). The CDR3 is made up of 15 amino acids. The germline V and J ends were trimmed by 4 bases and 5 bases, with 18 bases remaining between them. CDR1 and CDR2 (germline): SGHDT, YYEEEE. CDR3 nucleotide sequence: TGTGCCAGCAGCCATGTTGGGGGGGCAGATGAGACCCAGTACTTC. As protein: CASSHVGGADETQYF.

The chain couples TRBV28 to TRBJ1-6; tentative D call: TRBD1 (5 bases). V gave up 4 bases and J gave up 3 bases, with 13 bases separating them. This CDR3 has 16 residues. Looked up from germline, CDR1 is MDHEN and CDR2 is SYDVKM. Written as DNA, the CDR3 is TGTGCCAGCAGTTCGCCCCAGGGTTTCTATAATTCACCCCTCCACTTT. It codes for CASSSPQGFYNSPLHF.

The DNA for the CDR3 is TGTGCCAGCAGCTTAGTAGTAGGGGTCGACGAGCAGTACTTC. This sequence encodes CASSLVVGVDEQYF. The chain uses TRBV7-8 and TRBJ2-7, with D tentatively TRBD1 (5 bases). Germline lookup yields CDR1 SGHVS and CDR2 FQNEAQ. This CDR3 comprises 14 residues. V was trimmed by 1 base and J by 5 bases, leaving 12 bases between them.

The chain employs TRBV19 and TRBJ2-1, with D possibly TRBD2 on 5 matching bases. This CDR3 has 13 amino acids. CDR1 is LNHDA, CDR2 SQIVND, per germline (reference sequence). Trimming pared 7 bases from V and 7 bases from J, leaving 14 bases between. As DNA, the CDR3 is TGTGCCAGTACCCAAGCGGCGGGTAATGAGCAGTTCTTC. Residues: CASTQAAGNEQFF.

The rearrangement joins TRBV6-5 to TRBJ1-5, with a possible D match to TRBD1 (6 bases). Germline CDR1 reads MNHEY; CDR2 reads SVGAGI. V was shortened by 6 bases and J by 6 bases, with 12 bases between the two germline ends. The CDR3 spans 13 residues. The CDR3 is CASRLDSFQPQHF. The CDR3 DNA is TGTGCCAGCAGATTGGACAGCTTTCAGCCCCAGCATTTT.

This chain links TRBV11-2 with TRBJ2-3, with TRBD2 identical over 10 bases. V was pared by 1 base and J by 6 bases, with 1 base of the junction left unmatched. Per germline, CDR1 SGHAT and CDR2 FQNNGV. The CDR3 sequence is 14 residues long. CDR3 bases: TGTGCCAGCAGCTTAGCTAGCGGGGGCGATACGCAGTATTTT. This translates into CASSLASGGDTQYF. Combining the CDR3 with reference TRBV11-2 and TRBJ2-3 gives the whole variable domain EAGVAQSPRYKIIEKRQSVAFWCNPISGHATLYWYQQILGQGPKLLIQFQNNGVVDDSQLPKDRFSAERLKGVDSTLKIQPAKLEDSAVYLCASSLASGGDTQYFGPGTRLTVL.

Regarding this clone: Other DNA sequences from this sample encode an identical CDR3 as well. This chain links TRBV2 with TRBJ1-2; tentative D call: TRBD1 (6 bases). The CDR3 loop spans 13 amino acids. Germline V CDR1 and CDR2: SNHLY, FYNNEI. Trimming left V 4 bases short and J 2 bases short, with 8 bases between. As DNA, the CDR3 is TGTGCCAGCAGTGGAGGACAGAACTATGGCTACACCTTC. As protein: CASSGGQNYGYTF.

V is TRBV9 and J is TRBJ2-1; D gene ambiguous. V lost 3 bases, J lost 1 base, and 8 bases lay in between. Germline V CDR1 and CDR2: SGDLS, YYNGEE. There are 14 residues in the CDR3. The CDR3 coding sequence is TGTGCCAGCAGCGGCTTCACTTCCTACAATGAGCAGTTCTTC. It yields the protein CASSGFTSYNEQFF.

At least ten counts were recorded for this clone. The gene calls are TRBV10-1 and TRBJ2-7, with D perhaps matching TRBD2 (6 bases). Germline CDR1 is WNHNN and CDR2 is SYGVQD (reference sequence). V lost 9 bases to trimming and J lost 5 bases, with 17 bases between them. The CDR3 has 13 amino acids. CDR3 protein: CASASGLSDEQYF. CDR3 in DNA: TGCGCCAGTGCCTCGGGACTGAGCGACGAGCAGTACTTC.

The chain is built from TRBV7-3 and TRBJ1-6; TRBD1 agrees at 7 bases. CDR1 is SGHTA and CDR2 is FQGTGA in the germline V gene. J gave up 4 bases and V 5 bases, and 5 bases lay outside the gene matches. The CDR3 contains 15 residues. CDR3 DNA sequence: TGTGCCAGCAGCCAGGGGACAGAGTATAATTCACCCCTCCACTTT. Its translation: CASSQGTEYNSPLHF.

The chain couples TRBV5-1 to TRBJ2-7; 7 positions agree with TRBD1. CDR1 and CDR2 (germline): SGHRS, YFSETQ. Trimming took 4 bases from V and 2 from J; bases not matched to a gene: 6. This CDR3 spans 14 amino acids. This CDR3 reads CASSLGQNAYEQYF. The CDR3 coding sequence is TGCGCCAGCAGCCTGGGACAGAATGCCTACGAGCAGTACTTC.

J is TRBJ1-4 and V is TRBV5-1; D unclear. Looked up from germline, CDR1 is SGHRS and CDR2 is YFSETQ. The CDR3 totals 16 residues. Trimming left V 3 bases short and J 0 bases short, with 12 bases between. CDR3 DNA: TGCGCCAGCAGCTATAGACCCGGAGCAACTAATGAAAAACTGTTTTTT. The encoded protein is CASSYRPGATNEKLFF. The variable domain in full, with the rest retrieved from reference TRBV5-1 and TRBJ1-4, is KAGVTQTPRYLIKTRGQQVTLSCSPISGHRSVSWYQQTPGQGLQFLFEYFSETQRNKGNFPGRFSGRQFSNSRSEMNVSTLELGDSALYLCASSYRPGATNEKLFFGSGTQLSVL.

The J gene is TRBJ2-1, the V gene TRBV19; 10 bases line up with TRBD2. This CDR3 is 16 amino acids long. V shed 6 bases and J 10 bases; nucleotides not matched to a gene: 15. Germline lookup yields CDR1 LNHDA and CDR2 SQIVND (reference sequence). CDR3 sequence (DNA): TGTGCCAGTAGCCACCCCTCAGCGGGGGGGCCAGGGGAGCAGTTCTTC. Amino acids: CASSHPSAGGPGEQFF.

The V gene is TRBV3-1 (or the pseudogene TRBV3-2), the J gene TRBJ2-3; 13 bases agree with TRBD2. The CDR3 is 17 amino acids. CDR1 and CDR2 (germline): LGHDT, YNNKEL (reference sequence). V lost 0 bases and J lost 3; bases outside the gene matches: 3. The CDR3 is CASSQEGLAGRTDTQYF. Here the CDR3 DNA reads TGTGCCAGCAGCCAAGAGGGACTAGCGGGAAGAACAGATACGCAGTATTTT.